The sequence of this T cell receptor beta chain was determined in a study of post-analysis software for immune sequencing data. Study in general: Recorded subtypes: relapsing-remitting, secondary progressive, progressive-relapsing; some patients unannotated. Study conclusions and caveats: Controls had significantly higher normalized Chao1 diversity than multiple sclerosis patients. Batch-matched samples strongly co-clustered by F measure. With TRBV5-6, TRBV5-1 and TRBV20-1 included, roughly five TRBV segments were more frequent in patients than in controls.

Every TCR beta cDNA library bore unique molecular identifiers. Each batch of about 1 to 11 million T cells produced hundreds of thousands of cDNA molecules. TCRdb fed the PCR reads into MiXCR, producing one record per CDR3 protein. The repertoire holds around 400,000 distinct CDR3 sequences, with over 30% as singletons. With regard to this clonotype: Its antigen is not known.

CDR3 length: 13 residues. V was pared by 4 bases and J by 0 bases, with 4 bases between. Germline values: CDR1 MNHEY, CDR2 SMNVEV (reference sequence). This receptor was identified in a girl aged 2-10 years with multiple sclerosis. The material sequenced was blood. This chain connects TRBV27 to TRBJ2-1; no firm D call. The CDR3 region is CASSSLSYNEQFF. The CDR3 DNA is TGTGCCAGCAGTTCCCTCTCCTACAATGAGCAGTTCTTC.